The source of this T cell receptor beta chain is a study of control samples from healthy donors and cancer patients. Trimming removed 2 bases from V and 5 bases from J; junction bases left unmatched: 0. The CDR3 is 13 amino acids. Germline V CDR1 and CDR2: MNHEY, SVGAGI. The repertoire was sequenced with immunoSEQ multiplex PCR; TCRdb's copy has only in-frame clones and lacks some. This repertoire shows 91,000 or so clones, about nine tenths found once; its top ten account for 0.92%. The V call is TRBV6-5, the J call TRBJ2-1; the match to TRBD1 covers 7 bases. The TCR comes from a woman in her twenties or thirties in good health. Sequencing was carried out using blood. The CDR3 spells CASSYTGDNEQFF. The CDR3 DNA sequence: TGTGCCAGCAGTTACACAGGGGACAATGAGCAGTTCTTC.